Listed below are T cell receptor beta chains from one sample, sequenced in a study of early T cells in non-severe SARS-CoV-2 infection. TCRdb reanalysed the 5' RACE reads using MiXCR and keeps one entry per CDR3 protein. The sample consists of approximately 74,000 distinct CDR3 sequences, 13% to 15% of them appearing once. Material for sequencing was whole blood. The receptor source for this set is an adult who was a healthcare worker with PCR-confirmed SARS-CoV-2 infection or an uninfected control (not recorded which). The CDR3 runs from the conserved cysteine through the conserved F or W. D genes are given only for firm matches. Only some rows state a clone size, as once, few, many or a class for expanded clones.

clone_size	d_call	v_call	j_call	cdr3_aa	cdr3_nt
few	TRBD1	TRBV6-2/TRBV6-3	TRBJ2-5	CASSTHLLTGTGADETQYF	TGTGCCAGCAGTACACACCTTCTAACCGGGACAGGGGCGGATGAGACCCAGTACTTC
few	.	TRBV5-4	TRBJ1-6	CASSLDSNNPGSSPLHF	TGTGCCAGCAGCTTGGATAGTAACAATCCTGGAAGTTCACCCCTCCACTTT
few	TRBD1	TRBV29-1	TRBJ1-3	CSVLPPGQQNTIYF	TGCAGCGTTTTACCTCCGGGACAGCAAAACACCATATATTTT
.	TRBD2	TRBV7-2	TRBJ2-3	CASSVLAVTDTQYF	TGTGCCAGCAGCGTCCTAGCGGTCACAGATACGCAGTATTTT
many	.	TRBV28	TRBJ2-3	CASSAGTDTQYF	TGTGCCAGCAGCGCCGGGACTGATACGCAGTATTTT
few	.	TRBV20-1	TRBJ2-2	CSVAATNTGELFF	TGCAGTGTAGCAGCCACGAACACCGGGGAGCTGTTTTTT
.	.	TRBV6-2/TRBV6-3	TRBJ2-1	CASSKDWAIWEQFF	TGTGCCAGCAGCAAGGACTGGGCTATTTGGGAGCAGTTCTTC
.	.	TRBV20-1	TRBJ2-5	CSAETDRLQETQYF	TGCAGTGCCGAGACAGACAGGCTCCAAGAGACCCAGTACTTC
few	TRBD2	TRBV12-3/TRBV12-4	TRBJ2-1	CASSFLAGGEQFF	TGTGCCAGCAGTTTTCTAGCGGGGGGGGAGCAGTTCTTC
many	TRBD2	TRBV7-3	TRBJ2-1	CASSFGLAGGPSSYNEQFF	TGTGCCAGCAGCTTCGGACTAGCGGGGGGGCCAAGCTCCTACAATGAGCAGTTCTTC
.	.	TRBV29-1	TRBJ1-6	CSAKSGGNSPLHF	TGCAGCGCCAAAAGCGGGGGTAATTCACCCCTCCACTTT
few	.	TRBV30	TRBJ1-1	CAWSQAALAFF	TGTGCCTGGAGCCAAGCGGCCCTGGCTTTCTTT
many	.	TRBV19	TRBJ2-7	CASSMIRKTYEQYF	TGTGCCAGTAGTATGATTAGGAAAACCTACGAGCAGTACTTC
.	.	TRBV6-2/TRBV6-3	TRBJ2-7	CASRPPGPSYEQYF	TGTGCCAGCAGGCCCCCCGGACCATCCTACGAGCAGTACTTC
.	.	TRBV6-5	TRBJ1-5	CASSQYSGSRNQPQHF	TGTGCCAGCAGCCAATATTCAGGGAGTCGCAATCAGCCCCAGCATTTT